The 7 T cell receptor beta chains given below trace back to one sample, sequenced in a study of blood T cell repertoires in COVID-19. Produced via immunoSEQ multiplex PCR; TCRdb's table is partial and in-frame only. The repertoire includes hundreds of thousands of clones, over 75% of them detected once, and roughly 1% sits in the top ten. Sequencing input: PBMCs or T cells enriched from blood (not recorded which). All receptors come from a woman aged 25 to 45 who had recovered from COVID-19.

The rearrangement links TRBV6-4 to TRBJ1-2; D perhaps matches TRBD1 (5 bases). Germline V lookup: CDR1 MRHNA, CDR2 SNTAGT. The CDR3 runs to 15 residues. The V gene lost 8 bases and the J gene lost 4 bases, with 20 bases spanning the gap. The CDR3 protein is CASPGGEGHVYGYTF. The CDR3 nucleotides read TGTGCCAGCCCGGGGGGTGAGGGGCACGTCTATGGCTACACCTTC.

The V gene is TRBV5-4, the J gene TRBJ2-5; a weak D match, TRBD2 (6 bases). V lost 2 bases to trimming and J lost 5 bases, with 13 bases between them. From germline, CDR1 is SGHNT and CDR2 YYREEE (reference sequence). The length of the CDR3 is 14 residues. The CDR3 sequence is CASSLAEGGETQYF. The CDR3 nucleotides read TGTGCCAGCAGCTTAGCGGAGGGTGGCGAGACCCAGTACTTC.

The rearrangement links TRBV18 to TRBJ1-2; D gene uncertain. Looked up from germline, CDR1 is KGHSH and CDR2 is LQKENI. The CDR3 has 15 amino acids. The V end was cut by 3 bases, the J end by 3 bases, with 14 bases between. The CDR3 DNA sequence: TGTGCCAGCTCACCCCCCGGAGGCCCAGACTATGGCTACACCTTC. Amino acids: CASSPPGGPDYGYTF.

The chain recombines TRBV5-6 with TRBJ1-2; D may be TRBD1 (5 bases). CDR3 length: 16 amino acids. Between the trimmed V and J ends, which lost 2 bases and 8 bases, there was a span of 22 bases. Per the germline V gene, CDR1 is SGHDT and CDR2 is YYEEEE. For the CDR3, the DNA is TGTGCCAGCAGCTTTGACAGTACACTACCCTTTGGAGGCTACACCTTC. Translation gives CASSFDSTLPFGGYTF. Drawing the rest from reference TRBV5-6 and TRBJ1-2, the complete variable domain is DAGVTQSPTHLIKTRGQQVTLRCSPKSGHDTVSWYQQALGQGPQFIFQYYEEEERQRGNFPDRFSGHQFPNYSSELNVNALLLGDSALYLCASSFDSTLPFGGYTFGSGTRLTVV.

The genes are TRBV7-9 and TRBJ2-7, with 8 bases matching TRBD1. V shed 1 base and J 10 bases; nucleotides not matched to a gene: 3. CDR1 and CDR2 from the germline V gene are SEHNR and FQNEAQ (reference sequence). This CDR3 is built from 12 residues. This CDR3 is CASSLGDRTQYF. The CDR3 nucleotides are TGTGCCAGCAGCTTAGGGGACAGGACACAGTACTTC. Supplemented by reference TRBV7-9 and TRBJ2-7, the full variable domain reads DTGVSQNPRHKITKRGQNVTFRCDPISEHNRLYWYRQTLGQGPEFLTYFQNEAQLEKSRLLSDRFSAERPKGSFSTLEIQRTEQGDSAMYLCASSLGDRTQYFGPGTRLTVT.

This clone was observed a handful of times. The genes are TRBV6-2 or TRBV6-3 and TRBJ2-1; 7 nucleotides line up with TRBD1. The V gene end was trimmed by 5 bases and the J gene end by 10 bases; junction bases not matched to a gene: 8. Germline V gene data show CDR1 as MNHEY and CDR2 as SVGEGT. The CDR3 has 13 amino acids. The DNA for the CDR3 is TGTGCCAGCAGTCAGAACACAGGGGCCGAGCAGTTCTTC. It specifies CASSQNTGAEQFF.

CDR3 protein: CASSLASGGYFSTEAFF. CDR3 DNA sequence: TGTGCCAGCAGCTTGGCCAGTGGGGGCTACTTTAGCACTGAAGCTTTCTTT. The chain has TRBV5-4 and TRBJ1-1; D perhaps matches TRBD1 (6 bases). This CDR3 comprises 17 residues. Germline CDR1 and CDR2: SGHNT and YYREEE (reference sequence). With 0 bases removed from V and 4 bases from J, the gap between germline ends came to 19 bases.